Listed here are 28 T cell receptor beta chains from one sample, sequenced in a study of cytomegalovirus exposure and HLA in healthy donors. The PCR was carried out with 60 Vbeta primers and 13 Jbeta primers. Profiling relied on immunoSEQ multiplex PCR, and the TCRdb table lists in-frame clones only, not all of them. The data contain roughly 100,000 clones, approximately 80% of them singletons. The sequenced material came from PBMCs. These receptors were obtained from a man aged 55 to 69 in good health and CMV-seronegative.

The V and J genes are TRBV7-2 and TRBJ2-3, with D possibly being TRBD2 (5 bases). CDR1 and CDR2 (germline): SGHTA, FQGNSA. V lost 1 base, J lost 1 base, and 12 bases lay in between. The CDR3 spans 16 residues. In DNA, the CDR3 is TGTGCCAGCAGCTTAGGGGCTAGCCCCCGCACAGATACGCAGTATTTT. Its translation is CASSLGASPRTDTQYF.

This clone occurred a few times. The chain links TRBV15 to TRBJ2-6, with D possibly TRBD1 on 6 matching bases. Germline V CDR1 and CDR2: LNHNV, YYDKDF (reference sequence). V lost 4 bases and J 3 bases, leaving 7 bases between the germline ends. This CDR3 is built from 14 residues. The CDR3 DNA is TGTGCCACCAGCAACAGGGTTGGGGCCAACGTCCTGACTTTC. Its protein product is CATSNRVGANVLTF.

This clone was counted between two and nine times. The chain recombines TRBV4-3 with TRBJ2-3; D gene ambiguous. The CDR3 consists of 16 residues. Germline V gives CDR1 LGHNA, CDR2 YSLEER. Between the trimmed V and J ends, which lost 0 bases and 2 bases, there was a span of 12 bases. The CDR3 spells CASSQDFGASTDTQYF. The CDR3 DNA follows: TGCGCCAGCAGCCAAGATTTCGGAGCTTCCACAGATACGCAGTATTTT.

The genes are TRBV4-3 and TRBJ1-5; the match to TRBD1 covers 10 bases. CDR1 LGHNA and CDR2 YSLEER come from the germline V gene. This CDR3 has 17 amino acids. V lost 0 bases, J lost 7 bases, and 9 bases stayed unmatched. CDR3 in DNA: TGCGCCAGCAGCCAAGATCTTGGGACAGGGGCAATACAGCCCCAGCATTTT. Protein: CASSQDLGTGAIQPQHF.

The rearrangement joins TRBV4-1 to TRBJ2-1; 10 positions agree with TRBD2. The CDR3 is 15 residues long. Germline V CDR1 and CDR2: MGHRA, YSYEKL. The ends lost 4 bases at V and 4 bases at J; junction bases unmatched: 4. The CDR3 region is CASSPTSGPYNEQFF. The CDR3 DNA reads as TGCGCCAGCAGCCCGACTAGCGGGCCGTACAATGAGCAGTTCTTC.

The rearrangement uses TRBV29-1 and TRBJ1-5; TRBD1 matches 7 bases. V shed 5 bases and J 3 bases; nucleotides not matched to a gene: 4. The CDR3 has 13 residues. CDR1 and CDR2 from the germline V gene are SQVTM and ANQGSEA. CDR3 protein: CSVSTGVNQPQHF. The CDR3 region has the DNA TGCAGCGTTTCTACAGGGGTCAATCAGCCCCAGCATTTT. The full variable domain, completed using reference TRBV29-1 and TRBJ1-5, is SAVISQKPSRDICQRGTSLTIQCQVDSQVTMMFWYRQQPGQSLTLIATANQGSEATYESGFVIDKFPISRPNLTFSTLTVSNMSPEDSSIYLCSVSTGVNQPQHFGDGTRLSIL.

CDR3 region: CASSPRIANRKDTQYF. CDR3 coding DNA: TGTGCCAGCAGCCCAAGGATAGCGAATCGCAAGGATACGCAGTATTTT. V is TRBV7-2 and J is TRBJ2-3, with D tentatively TRBD2 (5 bases). The V gene lost 5 bases and the J gene lost 6 bases, with 21 bases spanning the gap. Per the germline V gene, CDR1 is SGHTA and CDR2 is FQGNSA. This CDR3 comprises 16 residues.

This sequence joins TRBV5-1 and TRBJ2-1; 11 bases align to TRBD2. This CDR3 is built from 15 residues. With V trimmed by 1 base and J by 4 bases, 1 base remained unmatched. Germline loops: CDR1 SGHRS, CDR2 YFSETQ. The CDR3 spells CASSLTSGGYNEQFF. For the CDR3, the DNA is TGCGCCAGCAGCTTGACTAGCGGGGGATACAATGAGCAGTTCTTC.

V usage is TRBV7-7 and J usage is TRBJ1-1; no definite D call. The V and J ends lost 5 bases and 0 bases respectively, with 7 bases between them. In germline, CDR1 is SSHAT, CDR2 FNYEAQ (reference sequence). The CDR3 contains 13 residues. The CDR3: CASSPSVNTEAFF. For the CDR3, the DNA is TGTGCCAGCAGCCCGTCGGTGAACACTGAAGCTTTCTTT.

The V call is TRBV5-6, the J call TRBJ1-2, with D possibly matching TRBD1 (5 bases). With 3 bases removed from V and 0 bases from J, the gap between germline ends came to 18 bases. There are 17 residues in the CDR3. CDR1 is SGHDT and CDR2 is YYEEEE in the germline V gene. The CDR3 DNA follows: TGTGCCAGCAGCTCCCCCGGGGCGGGGCTAGCTAACTATGGCTACACCTTC. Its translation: CASSSPGAGLANYGYTF.

The CDR3 loop reads CASSLDRVYTEAFF. CDR3 nucleotides: TGTGCCAGCAGCTTAGACAGGGTGTACACTGAAGCTTTCTTT. V is TRBV7-2 and J is TRBJ1-1; TRBD1 might be the D (6 bases). Trimming took 1 base from V and 3 from J, leaving 9 bases between them. The CDR3 contains 14 residues. Looked up from germline, CDR1 is SGHTA and CDR2 is FQGNSA.

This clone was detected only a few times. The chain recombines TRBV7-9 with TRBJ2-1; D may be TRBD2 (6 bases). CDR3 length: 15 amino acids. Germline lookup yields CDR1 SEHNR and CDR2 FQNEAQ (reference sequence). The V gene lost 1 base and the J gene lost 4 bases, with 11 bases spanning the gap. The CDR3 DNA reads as TGTGCCAGCAGCTTAGGGGACTTTTATTACAATGAGCAGTTCTTC. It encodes CASSLGDFYYNEQFF.

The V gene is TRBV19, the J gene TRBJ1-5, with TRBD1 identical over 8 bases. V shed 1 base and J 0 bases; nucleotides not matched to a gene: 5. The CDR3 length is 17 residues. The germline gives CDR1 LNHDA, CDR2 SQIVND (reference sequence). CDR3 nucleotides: TGTGCCAGTAGTATAGGGGGACAGGTCCTTAGCAATCAGCCCCAGCATTTT. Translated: CASSIGGQVLSNQPQHF.

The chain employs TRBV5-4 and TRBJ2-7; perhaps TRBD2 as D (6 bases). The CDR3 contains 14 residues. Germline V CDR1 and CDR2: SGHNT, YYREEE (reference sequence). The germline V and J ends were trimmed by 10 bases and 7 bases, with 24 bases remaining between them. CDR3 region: CAVTEGSRPGEQYF. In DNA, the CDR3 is TGTGCCGTGACGGAGGGGTCTCGTCCGGGGGAGCAGTACTTC.

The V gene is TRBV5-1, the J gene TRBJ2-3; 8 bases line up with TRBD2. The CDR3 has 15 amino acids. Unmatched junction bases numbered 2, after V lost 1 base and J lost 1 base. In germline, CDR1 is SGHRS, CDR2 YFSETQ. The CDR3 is CASSLYGGGTDTQYF. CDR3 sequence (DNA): TGCGCCAGCAGCTTGTACGGGGGGGGCACAGATACGCAGTATTTT.

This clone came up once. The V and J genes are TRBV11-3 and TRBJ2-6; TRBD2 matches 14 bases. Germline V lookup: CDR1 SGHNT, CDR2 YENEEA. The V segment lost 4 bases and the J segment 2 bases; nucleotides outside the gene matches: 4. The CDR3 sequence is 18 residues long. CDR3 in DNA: TGTGCCAGCAGCTGCCGACTAGCGGGGGGGCCTGGGGCCAACGTCCTGACTTTC. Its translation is CASSCRLAGGPGANVLTF.

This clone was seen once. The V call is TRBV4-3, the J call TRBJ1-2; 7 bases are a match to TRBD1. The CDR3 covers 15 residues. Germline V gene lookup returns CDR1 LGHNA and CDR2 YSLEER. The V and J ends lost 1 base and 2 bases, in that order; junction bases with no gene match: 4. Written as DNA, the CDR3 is TGCGCCAGCAGCCAAGCCAGGGGGACAAACTATGGCTACACCTTC. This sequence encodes CASSQARGTNYGYTF.

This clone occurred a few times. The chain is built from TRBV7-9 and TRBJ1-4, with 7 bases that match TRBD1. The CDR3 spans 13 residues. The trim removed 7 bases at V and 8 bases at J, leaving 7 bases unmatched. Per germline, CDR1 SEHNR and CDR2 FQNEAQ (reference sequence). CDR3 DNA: TGTGCCAGCACCACGACAGGGAGGGAAAAACTGTTTTTT. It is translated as CASTTTGREKLFF.

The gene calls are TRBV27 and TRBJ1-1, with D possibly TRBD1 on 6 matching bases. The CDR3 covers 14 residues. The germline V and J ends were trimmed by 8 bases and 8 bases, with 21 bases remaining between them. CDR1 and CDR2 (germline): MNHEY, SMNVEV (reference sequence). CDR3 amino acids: CASYPNWGRGEAFF. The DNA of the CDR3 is TGTGCCAGCTACCCCAATTGGGGGCGTGGGGAAGCTTTCTTT.

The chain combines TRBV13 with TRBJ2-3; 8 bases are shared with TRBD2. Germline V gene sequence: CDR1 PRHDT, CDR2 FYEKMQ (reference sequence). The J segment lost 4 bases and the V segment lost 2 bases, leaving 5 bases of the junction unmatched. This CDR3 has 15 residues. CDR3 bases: TGTGCCAGCAGCTTAAAAAGCGGGGGCGCAGATACGCAGTATTTT. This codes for CASSLKSGGADTQYF.

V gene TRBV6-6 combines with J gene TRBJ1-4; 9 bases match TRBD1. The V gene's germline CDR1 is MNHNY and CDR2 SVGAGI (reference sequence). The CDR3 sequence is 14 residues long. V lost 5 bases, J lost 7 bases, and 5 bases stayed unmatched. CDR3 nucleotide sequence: TGTGCCAGCAGTCCACAGGGGGCCCTTGAAAAACTGTTTTTT. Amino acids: CASSPQGALEKLFF.

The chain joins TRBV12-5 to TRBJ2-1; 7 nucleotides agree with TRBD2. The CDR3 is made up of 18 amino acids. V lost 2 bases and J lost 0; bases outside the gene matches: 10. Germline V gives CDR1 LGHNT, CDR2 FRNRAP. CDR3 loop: CASGLTRDGTISYNEQFF. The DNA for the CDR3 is TGTGCTAGTGGTTTGACAAGGGACGGGACTATCTCCTACAATGAGCAGTTCTTC.

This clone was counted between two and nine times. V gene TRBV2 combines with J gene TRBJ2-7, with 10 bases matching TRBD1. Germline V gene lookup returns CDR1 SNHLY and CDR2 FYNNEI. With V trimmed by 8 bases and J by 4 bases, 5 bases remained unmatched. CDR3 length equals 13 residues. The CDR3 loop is CASFGDRGYEQYF. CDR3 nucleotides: TGTGCCAGCTTCGGGGACAGGGGTTACGAGCAGTACTTC.

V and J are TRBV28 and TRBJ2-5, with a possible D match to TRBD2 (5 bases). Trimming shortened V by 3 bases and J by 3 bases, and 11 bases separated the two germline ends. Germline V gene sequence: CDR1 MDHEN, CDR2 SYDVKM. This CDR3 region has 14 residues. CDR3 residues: CASSLEATKETQYF. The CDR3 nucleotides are TGTGCCAGCAGTTTGGAAGCGACTAAAGAGACCCAGTACTTC. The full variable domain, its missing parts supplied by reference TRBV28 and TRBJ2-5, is DVKVTQSSRYLVKRTGEKVFLECVQDMDHENMFWYRQDPGLGLRLIYFSYDVKMKEKGDIPEGYSVSREKKERFSLILESASTNQTSMYLCASSLEATKETQYFGPGTRLLVL.

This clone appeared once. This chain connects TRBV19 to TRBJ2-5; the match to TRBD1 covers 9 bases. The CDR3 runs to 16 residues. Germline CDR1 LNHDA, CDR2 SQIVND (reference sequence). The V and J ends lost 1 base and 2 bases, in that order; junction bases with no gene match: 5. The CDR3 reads CASSIVQGAKQETQYF. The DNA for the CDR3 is TGTGCCAGTAGTATAGTACAGGGGGCGAAGCAAGAGACCCAGTACTTC.

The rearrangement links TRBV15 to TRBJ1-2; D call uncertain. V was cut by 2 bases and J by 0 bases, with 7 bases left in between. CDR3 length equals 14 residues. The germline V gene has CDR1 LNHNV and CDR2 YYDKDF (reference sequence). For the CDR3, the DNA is TGTGCCACCAGCAGAAGCCAAGCTAACTATGGCTACACCTTC. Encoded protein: CATSRSQANYGYTF.

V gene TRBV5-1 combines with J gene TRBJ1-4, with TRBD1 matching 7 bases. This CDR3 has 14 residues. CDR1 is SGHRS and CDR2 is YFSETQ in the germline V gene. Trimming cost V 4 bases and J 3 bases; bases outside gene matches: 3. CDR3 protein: CASSRDRANEKLFF. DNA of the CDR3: TGCGCCAGCAGCCGGGACAGAGCTAATGAAAAACTGTTTTTT.

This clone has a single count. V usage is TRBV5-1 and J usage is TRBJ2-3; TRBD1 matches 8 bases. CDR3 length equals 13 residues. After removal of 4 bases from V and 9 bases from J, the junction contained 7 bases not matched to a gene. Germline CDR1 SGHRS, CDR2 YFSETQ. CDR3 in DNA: TGCGCCAGCAGCGCCGAGGACAGGGCGACGCAGTATTTT. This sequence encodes CASSAEDRATQYF.